The 16 T cell receptor beta chains below all came from one sample that was sequenced in a study of graft-versus-host responses after intestinal transplantation. The data were produced by immunoSEQ multiplex PCR, yet TCRdb's version contains in-frame clones alone and is incomplete. This sample has about 12,000 clones; about four fifths occur once, and the top ten carry approximately 46%. Material: PBMCs, obtained approximately 120 days after transplant. These receptors originate from a human patient who received an intestinal transplant, so some T cells may come from the graft donor.

This chain connects TRBV18 to TRBJ2-7; 7 bases line up with TRBD1. Unmatched junction bases numbered 5, after V lost 2 bases and J lost 7 bases. Germline-derived CDR1 and CDR2 are KGHSH and LQKENI. The CDR3 is 13 amino acids. CDR3 DNA sequence: TGTGCCAGCTCACCAGACAGGGAAGGAGAGCAGTACTTC. Translated: CASSPDREGEQYF. The variable domain in full, completed from reference TRBV18 and TRBJ2-7, reads NAGVMQNPRHLVRRRGQEARLRCSPMKGHSHVYWYRQLPEEGLKFMVYLQKENIIDESGMPKERFSAEFPKEGPSILRIQQVVRGDSAAYFCASSPDREGEQYFGPGTRLTVT.

This clone was observed a single time. This rearrangement joins TRBV23-1 to TRBJ2-2; perhaps D is TRBD1 or TRBD2 (5 bases each). TRBV23-1 is labeled an ORF, and its function is uncertain. This CDR3 is built from 14 residues. V lost 3 bases and J 1 base, leaving 6 bases between the germline ends. This CDR3 reads CASSQGENTGELFF. The DNA of the CDR3 is TGCGCCAGCAGTCAGGGGGAGAACACCGGGGAGCTGTTTTTT.

This chain links TRBV5-1 with TRBJ1-3; 7 positions agree with TRBD1. The CDR3 contains 16 residues. Germline loops: CDR1 SGHRS, CDR2 YFSETQ. With 1 base clipped from V and 0 bases from J, the junction kept 4 bases outside the gene matches. In DNA, the CDR3 is TGCGCCAGCAGCTTGAGGACAGGCAACTCTGGAAACACCATATATTTT. This gives the protein CASSLRTGNSGNTIYF.

The gene calls are TRBV28 and TRBJ2-7; D perhaps matches TRBD1 (5 bases). Germline CDR1 reads MDHEN; CDR2 reads SYDVKM. The CDR3 is 14 amino acids. The V and J ends lost 2 bases and 4 bases respectively, with 12 bases between them. DNA of the CDR3: TGTGCCAGCAGTTTAGAGGTTGGGGCTTACGAGCAGTACTTC. The encoded protein is CASSLEVGAYEQYF.

This chain's CDR3 is CASSNRVGANVLTF. CDR3 nucleotides: TGTGCCAGCAGCAACAGGGTTGGGGCCAACGTCCTGACTTTC. This sequence joins TRBV21-1 and TRBJ2-6; the table gives TRBD1 as D, unverified against the DNA. TRBV21-1 is deemed a pseudogene. The CDR3 totals 14 residues.

The chain carries TRBV28 and TRBJ2-5; TRBD1 matches at 9 bases. CDR1 MDHEN and CDR2 SYDVKM come from the germline V gene. CDR3 length equals 15 residues. The ends lost 5 bases at V and 2 bases at J; junction bases unmatched: 6. CDR3 coding DNA: TGTGCCAGCAGTCCCAGGGGGACAGGGCAAGAGACCCAGTACTTC. Its translation: CASSPRGTGQETQYF.

CDR3 bases: TGTGCCAGCTCGGGACAGAATAACTATGGCTACACCTTC. Encoded protein: CASSGQNNYGYTF. V usage is TRBV6-5 and J usage is TRBJ1-2; 7 bases are shared with TRBD1. The germline V gene has CDR1 MNHEY and CDR2 SVGAGI. CDR3 length: 13 amino acids. Trimming removed 8 bases from V and 1 base from J; junction bases left unmatched: 4.

The chain employs TRBV28 and TRBJ2-4; 8 bases are shared with TRBD1. Germline assignment: CDR1 MDHEN and CDR2 SYDVKM. The CDR3 has 16 amino acids. V trimming: 4 bases; J trimming: 8 bases; junction bases outside the gene matches: 13. This chain's CDR3 is CASSSPSGQGIDIQYF. In DNA form, the CDR3 reads TGTGCCAGCAGTTCGCCTTCAGGACAGGGCATTGACATTCAGTACTTC. Supplemented by reference TRBV28 and TRBJ2-4, the full variable domain reads DVKVTQSSRYLVKRTGEKVFLECVQDMDHENMFWYRQDPGLGLRLIYFSYDVKMKEKGDIPEGYSVSREKKERFSLILESASTNQTSMYLCASSSPSGQGIDIQYFGAGTRLSVL.

This clone appeared a few times. The CDR3 protein is CATGEGNTEAFF. DNA of the CDR3: TGTGCCACTGGGGAAGGGAACACTGAAGCTTTCTTT. The V and J genes are TRBV19 and TRBJ1-1; no firm D call. V was pared by 10 bases and J by 1 base, with 10 bases between. The V gene's germline CDR1 is LNHDA and CDR2 SQIVND (reference sequence). The CDR3 runs 12 residues.

This sequence joins TRBV5-6 and TRBJ2-5, with D unclear. Per the germline V gene, CDR1 is SGHDT and CDR2 is YYEEEE. V lost 0 bases to trimming and J lost 5 bases, with 8 bases between them. CDR3 length equals 13 residues. CDR3 loop: CASSLVDGETQYF. CDR3 in DNA: TGTGCCAGCAGCTTGGTGGATGGCGAGACCCAGTACTTC.

V is TRBV11-2 and J is TRBJ2-5, with 7 bases identical to TRBD1. The CDR3 length is 13 residues. J was trimmed by 3 bases and V by 4 bases; bases with no gene match: 2. Germline assignment: CDR1 SGHAT and CDR2 FQNNGV. CDR3 DNA: TGTGCCAGCAGCTACCAGGGGGAAGAGACCCAGTACTTC. Protein sequence: CASSYQGEETQYF.

The chain has TRBV28 and TRBJ2-1, with no clear D. Trimming stripped 7 bases from V and 2 bases from J, with 6 bases between. The CDR3 loop spans 12 amino acids. In germline, CDR1 is MDHEN, CDR2 SYDVKM. CDR3 sequence: CASTGPYNEQFF. In nucleotides, the CDR3 is TGTGCCAGCACCGGGCCCTACAATGAGCAGTTCTTC.

The chain carries TRBV7-9 and TRBJ2-1; D gene ambiguous. V lost 5 bases, J lost 7 bases, and 9 bases lay in between. Per germline, CDR1 SEHNR and CDR2 FQNEAQ (reference sequence). The CDR3 runs 12 residues. CDR3 region: CASSPLANEQFF. The CDR3 region has the DNA TGTGCCAGCAGCCCCTTGGCTAATGAGCAGTTCTTC.

The chain recombines TRBV6-5 with TRBJ2-3; D unresolved. CDR1 is MNHEY and CDR2 is SVGAGI in the germline V gene. The CDR3 is 10 amino acids. V was cut by 7 bases and J by 10 bases, with 9 bases left in between. This CDR3 reads CASTGPPQYF. In DNA form, the CDR3 reads TGTGCCAGCACTGGGCCTCCGCAGTATTTT.

V usage is TRBV4-1 and J usage is TRBJ2-3; no firm D call. Germline V gives CDR1 MGHRA, CDR2 YSYEKL. The V and J ends lost 4 bases and 2 bases respectively, with 13 bases between them. The CDR3 has 15 amino acids. The CDR3 is CASSPTRLSTDTQYF. The CDR3 nucleotides are TGCGCCAGCAGCCCCACCAGGTTATCCACAGATACGCAGTATTTT.

This clone was detected a few times. The chain couples TRBV9 to TRBJ1-4; 8 nucleotides line up with TRBD1. Germline lookup yields CDR1 SGDLS and CDR2 YYNGEE. Trimming cost V 4 bases and J 5 bases; bases outside gene matches: 10. The CDR3 totals 16 residues. The chain's CDR3 is CASSSNPTGANEKLFF. In DNA form, the CDR3 reads TGTGCCAGCAGCTCGAACCCGACAGGGGCGAATGAAAAACTGTTTTTT.